The source of this T cell receptor (beta chain) is a study of CD8+CD57+ T cells in acquired aplastic anemia. The template used for profiling TCR beta VDJ and CDR3 was genomic DNA. A single record per CDR3 protein comes from TCRdb applying MiXCR to the reads. The sample lists about 120,000 distinct CDR3 sequences, 50% to 60% seen once, with 25% to 35% in the top ten. Patients chosen for sequencing had shown CD8+CD57+ cell expansion by flow cytometry. Every patient was diagnosed with severe acquired aplastic anemia. CDR1 LNHDA and CDR2 SQIVND come from the germline V gene (reference sequence). The length of the CDR3 is 15 residues. The V gene lost 2 bases and the J gene lost 9 bases, with 17 bases spanning the gap.

The TCR comes from a human donor with aplastic anemia. The rearrangement uses TRBV19 and TRBJ2-1; D is perhaps TRBD2 (6 bases). Sequenced input: sorted CD4+, CD8+, or CD8+CD57+ T cells (not recorded which) from PBMCs. This CDR3 is CASSIQGGMNTEQFF. DNA for the CDR3: TGTGCCAGTAGTATACAGGGAGGAATGAACACTGAGCAGTTCTTC.